This T cell receptor (beta chain) was recorded in a study of graft-versus-host responses after intestinal transplantation. About the study: Multivisceral, liver-intestinal, or isolated intestinal transplants were given to recipients.

The study, taken as a whole, reports: Recipient-marrow GvH clones were detected, some having first appeared in ileum or blood. In patients with graft-donor T cell macrochimerism, allograft graft-versus-host to host-versus-graft clonal ratios were high.

Assay: immunoSEQ multiplex PCR; the TCRdb copy retains only in-frame clones and omits some. The sample includes about 120,000 clones, 90% to 95% seen only once; the top ten take around 0.12%. This CDR3 has 18 residues. CDR1 GTSNPN and CDR2 SVGIG come from the germline V gene (reference sequence). The trim removed 0 bases at V and 2 bases at J, leaving 13 bases unmatched. Details on this clone: What it recognizes is unknown.

This clonotype was sampled from a human donor who received an intestinal transplant. The sequencing used unstimulated CD4+ T cells sorted from spleen or lymph node cells, collected before intestinal transplant. The chain uses TRBV30 and TRBJ2-1, with 7 bases identical to TRBD1. This CDR3 reads CAWSVGRGAGGPYNEQFF. Written as DNA, the CDR3 is TGTGCCTGGAGTGTAGGGAGAGGGGCAGGGGGACCCTACAATGAGCAGTTCTTC.